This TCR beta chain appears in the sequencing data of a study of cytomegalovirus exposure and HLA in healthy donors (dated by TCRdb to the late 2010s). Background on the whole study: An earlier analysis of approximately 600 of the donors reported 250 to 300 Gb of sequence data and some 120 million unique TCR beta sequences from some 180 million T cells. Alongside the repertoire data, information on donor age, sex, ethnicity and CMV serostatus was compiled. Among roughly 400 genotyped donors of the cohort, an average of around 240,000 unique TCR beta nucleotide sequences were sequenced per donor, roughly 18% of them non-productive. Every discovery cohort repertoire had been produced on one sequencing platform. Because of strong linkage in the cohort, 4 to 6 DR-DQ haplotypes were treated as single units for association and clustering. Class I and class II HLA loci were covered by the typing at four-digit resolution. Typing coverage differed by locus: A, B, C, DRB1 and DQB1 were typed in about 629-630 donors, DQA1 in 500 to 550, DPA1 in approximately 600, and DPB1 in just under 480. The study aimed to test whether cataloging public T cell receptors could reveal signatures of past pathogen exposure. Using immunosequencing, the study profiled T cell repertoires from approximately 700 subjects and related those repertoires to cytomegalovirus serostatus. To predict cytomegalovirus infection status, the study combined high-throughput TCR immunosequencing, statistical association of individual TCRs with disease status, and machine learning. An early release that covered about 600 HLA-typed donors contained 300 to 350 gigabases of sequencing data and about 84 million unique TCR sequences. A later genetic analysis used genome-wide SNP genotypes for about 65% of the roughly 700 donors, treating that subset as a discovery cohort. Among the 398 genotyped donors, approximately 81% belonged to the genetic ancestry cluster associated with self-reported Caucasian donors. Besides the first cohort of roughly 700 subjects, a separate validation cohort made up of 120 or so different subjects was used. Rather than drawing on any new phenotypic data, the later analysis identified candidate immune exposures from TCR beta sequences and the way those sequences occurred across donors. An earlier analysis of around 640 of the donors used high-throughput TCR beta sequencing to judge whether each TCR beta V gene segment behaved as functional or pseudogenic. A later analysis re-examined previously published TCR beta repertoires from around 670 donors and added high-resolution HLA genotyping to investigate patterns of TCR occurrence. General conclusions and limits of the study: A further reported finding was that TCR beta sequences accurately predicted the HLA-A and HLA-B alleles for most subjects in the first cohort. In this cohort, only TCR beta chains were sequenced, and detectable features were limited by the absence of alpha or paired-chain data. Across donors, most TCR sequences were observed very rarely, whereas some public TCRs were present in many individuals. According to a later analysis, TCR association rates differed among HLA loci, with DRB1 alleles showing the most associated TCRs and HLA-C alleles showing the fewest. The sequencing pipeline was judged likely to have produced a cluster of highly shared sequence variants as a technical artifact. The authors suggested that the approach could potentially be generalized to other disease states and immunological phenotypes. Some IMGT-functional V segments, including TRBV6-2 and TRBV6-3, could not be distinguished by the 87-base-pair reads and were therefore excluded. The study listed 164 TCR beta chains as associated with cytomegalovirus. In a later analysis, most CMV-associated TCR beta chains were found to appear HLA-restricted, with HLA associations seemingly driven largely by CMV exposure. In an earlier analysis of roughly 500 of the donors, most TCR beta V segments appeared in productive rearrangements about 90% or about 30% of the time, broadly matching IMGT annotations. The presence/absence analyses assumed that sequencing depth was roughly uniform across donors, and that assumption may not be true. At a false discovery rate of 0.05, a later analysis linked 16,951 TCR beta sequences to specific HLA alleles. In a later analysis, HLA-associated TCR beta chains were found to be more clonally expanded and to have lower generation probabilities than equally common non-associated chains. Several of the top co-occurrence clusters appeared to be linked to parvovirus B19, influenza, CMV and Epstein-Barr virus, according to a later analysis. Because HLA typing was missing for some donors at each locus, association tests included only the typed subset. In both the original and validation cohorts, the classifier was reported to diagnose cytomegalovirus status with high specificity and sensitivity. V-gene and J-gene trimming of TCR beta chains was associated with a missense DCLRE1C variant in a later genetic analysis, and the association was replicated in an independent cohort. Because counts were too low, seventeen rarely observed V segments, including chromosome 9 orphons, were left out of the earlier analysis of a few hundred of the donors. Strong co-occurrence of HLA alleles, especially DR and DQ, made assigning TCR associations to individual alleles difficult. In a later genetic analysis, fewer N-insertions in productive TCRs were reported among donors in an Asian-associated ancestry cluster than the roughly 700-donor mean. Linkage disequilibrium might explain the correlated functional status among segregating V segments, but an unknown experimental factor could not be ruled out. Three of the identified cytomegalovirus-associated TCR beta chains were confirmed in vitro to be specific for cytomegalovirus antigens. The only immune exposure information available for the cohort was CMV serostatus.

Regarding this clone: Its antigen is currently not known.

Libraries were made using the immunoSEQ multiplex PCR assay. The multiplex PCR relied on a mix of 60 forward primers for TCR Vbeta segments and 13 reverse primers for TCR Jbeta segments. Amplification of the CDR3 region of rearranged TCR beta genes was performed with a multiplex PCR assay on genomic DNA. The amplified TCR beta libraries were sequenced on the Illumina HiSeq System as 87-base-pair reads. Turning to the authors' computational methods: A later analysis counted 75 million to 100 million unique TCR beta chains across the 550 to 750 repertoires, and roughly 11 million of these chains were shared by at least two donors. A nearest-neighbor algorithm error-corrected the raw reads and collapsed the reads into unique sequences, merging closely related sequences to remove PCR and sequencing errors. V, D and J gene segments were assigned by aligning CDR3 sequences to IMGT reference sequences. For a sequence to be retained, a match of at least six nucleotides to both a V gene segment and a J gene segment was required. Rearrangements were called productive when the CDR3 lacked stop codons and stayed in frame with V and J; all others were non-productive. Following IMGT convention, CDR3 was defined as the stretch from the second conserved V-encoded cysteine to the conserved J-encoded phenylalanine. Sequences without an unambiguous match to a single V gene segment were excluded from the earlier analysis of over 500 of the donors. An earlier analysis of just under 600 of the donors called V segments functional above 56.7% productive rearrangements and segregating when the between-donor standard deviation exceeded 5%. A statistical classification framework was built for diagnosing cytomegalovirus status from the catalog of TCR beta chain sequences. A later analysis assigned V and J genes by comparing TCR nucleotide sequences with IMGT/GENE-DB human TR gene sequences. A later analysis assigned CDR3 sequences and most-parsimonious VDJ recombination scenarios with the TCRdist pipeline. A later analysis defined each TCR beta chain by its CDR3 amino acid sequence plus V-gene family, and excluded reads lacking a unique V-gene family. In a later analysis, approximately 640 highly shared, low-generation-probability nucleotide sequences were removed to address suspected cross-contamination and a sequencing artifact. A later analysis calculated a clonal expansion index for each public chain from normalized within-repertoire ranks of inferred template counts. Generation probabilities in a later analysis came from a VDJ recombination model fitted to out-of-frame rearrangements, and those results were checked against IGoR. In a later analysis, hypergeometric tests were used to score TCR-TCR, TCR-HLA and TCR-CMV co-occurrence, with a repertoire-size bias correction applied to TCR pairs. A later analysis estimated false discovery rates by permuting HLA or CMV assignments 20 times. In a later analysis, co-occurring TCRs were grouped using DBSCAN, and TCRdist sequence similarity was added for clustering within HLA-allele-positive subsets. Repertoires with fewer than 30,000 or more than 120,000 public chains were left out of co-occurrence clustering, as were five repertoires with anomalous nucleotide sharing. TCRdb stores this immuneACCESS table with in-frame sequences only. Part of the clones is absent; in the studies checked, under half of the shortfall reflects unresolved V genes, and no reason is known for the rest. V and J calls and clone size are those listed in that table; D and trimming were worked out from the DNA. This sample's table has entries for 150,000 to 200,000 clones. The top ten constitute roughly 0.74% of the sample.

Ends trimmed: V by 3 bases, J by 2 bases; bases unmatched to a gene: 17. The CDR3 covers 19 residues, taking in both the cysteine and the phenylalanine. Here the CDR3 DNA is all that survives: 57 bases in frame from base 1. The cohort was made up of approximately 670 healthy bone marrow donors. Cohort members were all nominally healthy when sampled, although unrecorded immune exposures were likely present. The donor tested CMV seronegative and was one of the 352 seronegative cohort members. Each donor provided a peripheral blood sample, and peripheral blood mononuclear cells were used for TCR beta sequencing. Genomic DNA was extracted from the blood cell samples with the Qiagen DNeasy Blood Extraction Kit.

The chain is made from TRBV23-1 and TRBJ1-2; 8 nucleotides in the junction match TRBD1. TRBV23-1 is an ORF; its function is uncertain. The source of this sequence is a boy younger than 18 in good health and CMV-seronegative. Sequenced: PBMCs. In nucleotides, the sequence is TGCGCCAGCAGTCACTCCCAGGGGGCTCCCCGTAAGCAAAACTATGGCTACACCTTC. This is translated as CASSHSQGAPRKQNYGYTF.